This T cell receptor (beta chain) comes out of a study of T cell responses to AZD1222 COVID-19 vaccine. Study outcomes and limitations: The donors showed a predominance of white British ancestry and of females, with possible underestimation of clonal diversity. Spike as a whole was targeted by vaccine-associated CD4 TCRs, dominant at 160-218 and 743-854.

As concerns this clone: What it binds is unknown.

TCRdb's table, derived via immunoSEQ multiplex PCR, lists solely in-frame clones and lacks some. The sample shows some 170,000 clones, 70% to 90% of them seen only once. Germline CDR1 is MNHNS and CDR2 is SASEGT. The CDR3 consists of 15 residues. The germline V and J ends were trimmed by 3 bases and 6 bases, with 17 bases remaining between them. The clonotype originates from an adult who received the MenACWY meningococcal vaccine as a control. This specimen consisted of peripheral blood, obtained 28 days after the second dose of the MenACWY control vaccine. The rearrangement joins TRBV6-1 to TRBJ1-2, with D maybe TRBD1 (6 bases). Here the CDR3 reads CASSDPYRDSNGYTF. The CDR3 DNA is TGTGCCAGCAGTGACCCTTACAGGGATTCGAATGGCTACACCTTC.